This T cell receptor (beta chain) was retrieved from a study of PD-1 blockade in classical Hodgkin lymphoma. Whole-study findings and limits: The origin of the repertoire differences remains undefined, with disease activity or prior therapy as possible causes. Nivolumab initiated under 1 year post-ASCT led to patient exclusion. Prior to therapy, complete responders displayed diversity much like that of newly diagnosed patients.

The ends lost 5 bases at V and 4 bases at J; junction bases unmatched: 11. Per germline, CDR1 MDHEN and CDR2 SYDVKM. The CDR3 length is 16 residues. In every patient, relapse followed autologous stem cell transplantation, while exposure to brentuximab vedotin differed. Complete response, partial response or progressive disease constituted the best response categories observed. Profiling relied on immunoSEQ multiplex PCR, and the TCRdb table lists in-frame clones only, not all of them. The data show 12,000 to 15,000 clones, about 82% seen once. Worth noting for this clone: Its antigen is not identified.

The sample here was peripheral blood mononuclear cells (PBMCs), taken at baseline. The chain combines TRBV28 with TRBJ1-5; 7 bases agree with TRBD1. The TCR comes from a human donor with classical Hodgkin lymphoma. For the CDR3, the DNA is TGTGCCAGCAGTCCGGGACAGCCTAGTCGGAATCAGCCCCAGCATTTT. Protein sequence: CASSPGQPSRNQPQHF.